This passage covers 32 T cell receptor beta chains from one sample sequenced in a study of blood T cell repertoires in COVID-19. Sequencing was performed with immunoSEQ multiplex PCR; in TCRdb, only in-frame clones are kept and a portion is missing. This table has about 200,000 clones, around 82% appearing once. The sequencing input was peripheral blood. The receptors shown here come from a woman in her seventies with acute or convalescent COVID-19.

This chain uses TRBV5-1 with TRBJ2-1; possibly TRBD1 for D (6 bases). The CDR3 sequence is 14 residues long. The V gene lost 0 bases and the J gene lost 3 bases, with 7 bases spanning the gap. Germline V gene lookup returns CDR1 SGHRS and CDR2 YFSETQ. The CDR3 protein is CASSLDRVYNEQFF. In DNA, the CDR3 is TGCGCCAGCAGCTTGGACAGGGTCTACAATGAGCAGTTCTTC.

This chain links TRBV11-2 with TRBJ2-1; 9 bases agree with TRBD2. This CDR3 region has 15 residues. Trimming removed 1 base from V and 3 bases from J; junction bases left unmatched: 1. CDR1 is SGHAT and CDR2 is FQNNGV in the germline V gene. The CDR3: CASSLAREGYNEQFF. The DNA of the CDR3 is TGTGCCAGCAGCTTAGCGCGGGAGGGCTACAATGAGCAGTTCTTC.

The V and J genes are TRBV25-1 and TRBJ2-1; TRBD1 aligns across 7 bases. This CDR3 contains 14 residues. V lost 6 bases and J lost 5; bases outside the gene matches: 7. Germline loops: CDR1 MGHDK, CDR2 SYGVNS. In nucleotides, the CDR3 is TGTGCCAGCAGGGGACAGCCGTGGGACAATGAGCAGTTCTTC. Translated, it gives CASRGQPWDNEQFF. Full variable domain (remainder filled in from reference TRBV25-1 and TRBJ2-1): EADIYQTPRYLVIGTGKKITLECSQTMGHDKMYWYQQDPGMELHLIHYSYGVNSTEKGDLSSESTVSRIRTEHFPLTLESARPSHTSQYLCASRGQPWDNEQFFGPGTRLTVL.

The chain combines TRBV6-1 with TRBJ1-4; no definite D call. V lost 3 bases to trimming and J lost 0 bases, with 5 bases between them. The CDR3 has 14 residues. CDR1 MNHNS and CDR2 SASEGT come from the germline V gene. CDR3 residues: CASSEAATNEKLFF. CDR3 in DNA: TGTGCCAGCAGTGAGGCAGCAACTAATGAAAAACTGTTTTTT.

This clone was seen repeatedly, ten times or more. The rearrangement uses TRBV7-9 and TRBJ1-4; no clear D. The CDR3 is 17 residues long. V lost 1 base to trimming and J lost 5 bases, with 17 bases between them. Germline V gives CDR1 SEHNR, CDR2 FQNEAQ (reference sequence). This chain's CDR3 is CASSLVSAFVENEKLFF. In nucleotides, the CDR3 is TGTGCCAGCAGCTTAGTGTCAGCGTTTGTGGAGAATGAAAAACTGTTTTTT.

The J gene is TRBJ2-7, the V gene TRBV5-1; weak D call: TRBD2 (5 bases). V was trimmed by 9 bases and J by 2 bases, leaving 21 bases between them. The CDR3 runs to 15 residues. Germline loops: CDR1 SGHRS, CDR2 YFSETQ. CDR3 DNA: TGCGCCACCCGGAATTTCGACGGGATCACCTACGAGCAGTACTTC. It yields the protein CATRNFDGITYEQYF. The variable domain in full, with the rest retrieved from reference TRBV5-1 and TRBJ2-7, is KAGVTQTPRYLIKTRGQQVTLSCSPISGHRSVSWYQQTPGQGLQFLFEYFSETQRNKGNFPGRFSGRQFSNSRSEMNVSTLELGDSALYLCATRNFDGITYEQYFGPGTRLTVT.

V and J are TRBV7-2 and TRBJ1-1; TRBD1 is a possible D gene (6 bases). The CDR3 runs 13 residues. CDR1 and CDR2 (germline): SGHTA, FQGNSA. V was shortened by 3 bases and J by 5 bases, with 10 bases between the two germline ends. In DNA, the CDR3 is TGTGCCAGCAGCTTTAAACAGGGAACTGAAGCTTTCTTT. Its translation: CASSFKQGTEAFF.

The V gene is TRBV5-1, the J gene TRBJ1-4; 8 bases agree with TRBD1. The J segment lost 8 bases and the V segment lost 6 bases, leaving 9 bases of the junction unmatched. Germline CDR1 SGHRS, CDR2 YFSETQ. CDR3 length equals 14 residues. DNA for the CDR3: TGCGCCAGCACCATAACAGGGGGAGAAGAAAAACTGTTTTTT. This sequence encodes CASTITGGEEKLFF.

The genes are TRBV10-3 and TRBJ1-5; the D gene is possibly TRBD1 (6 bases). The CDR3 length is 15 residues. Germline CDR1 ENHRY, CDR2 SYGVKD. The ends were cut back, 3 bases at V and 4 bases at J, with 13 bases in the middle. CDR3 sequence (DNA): TGTGCCATCAGTGACAAGGGAGGGGGGAATCAGCCCCAGCATTTT. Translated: CAISDKGGGNQPQHF.

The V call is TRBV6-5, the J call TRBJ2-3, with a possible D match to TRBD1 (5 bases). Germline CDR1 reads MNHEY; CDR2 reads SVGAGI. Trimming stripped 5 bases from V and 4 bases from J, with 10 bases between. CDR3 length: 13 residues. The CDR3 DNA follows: TGTGCCAGCAGTATCCAGGGTTCAGATACGCAGTATTTT. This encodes CASSIQGSDTQYF.

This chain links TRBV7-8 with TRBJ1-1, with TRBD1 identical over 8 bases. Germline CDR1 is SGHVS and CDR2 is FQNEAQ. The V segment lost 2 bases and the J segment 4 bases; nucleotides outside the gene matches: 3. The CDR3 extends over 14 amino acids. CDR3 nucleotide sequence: TGTGCCAGCAGCTTAAGGACAGGGTTCACTGAAGCTTTCTTT. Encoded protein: CASSLRTGFTEAFF.

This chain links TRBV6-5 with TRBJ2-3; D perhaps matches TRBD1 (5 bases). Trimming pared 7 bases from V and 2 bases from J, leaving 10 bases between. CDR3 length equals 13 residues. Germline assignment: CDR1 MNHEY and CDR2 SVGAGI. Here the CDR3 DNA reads TGTGCCAGCAAGGACACGGTCACAGATACGCAGTATTTT. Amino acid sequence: CASKDTVTDTQYF.

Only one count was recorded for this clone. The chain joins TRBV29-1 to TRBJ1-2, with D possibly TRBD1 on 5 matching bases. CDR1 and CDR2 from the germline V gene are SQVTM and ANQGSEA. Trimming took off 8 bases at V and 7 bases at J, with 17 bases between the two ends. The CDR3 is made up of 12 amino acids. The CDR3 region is CSPREESGGYTF. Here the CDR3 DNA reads TGCAGCCCCAGGGAGGAAAGTGGTGGCTACACCTTC.

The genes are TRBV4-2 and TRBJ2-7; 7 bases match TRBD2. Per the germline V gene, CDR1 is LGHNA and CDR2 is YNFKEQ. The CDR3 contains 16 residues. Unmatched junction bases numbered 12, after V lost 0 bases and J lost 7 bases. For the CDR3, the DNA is TGTGCCAGCAGCCAAGAAGGTGGGACTACCCCGGGTGAGCAGTACTTC. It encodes CASSQEGGTTPGEQYF.

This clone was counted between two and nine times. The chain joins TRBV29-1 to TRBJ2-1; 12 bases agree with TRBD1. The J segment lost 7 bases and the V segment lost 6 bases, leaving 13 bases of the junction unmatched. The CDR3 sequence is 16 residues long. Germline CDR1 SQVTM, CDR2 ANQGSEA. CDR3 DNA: TGCAGCGTGGAGTCACCGGGACAGGGGGCTTTGAATGAGCAGTTCTTC. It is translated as CSVESPGQGALNEQFF.

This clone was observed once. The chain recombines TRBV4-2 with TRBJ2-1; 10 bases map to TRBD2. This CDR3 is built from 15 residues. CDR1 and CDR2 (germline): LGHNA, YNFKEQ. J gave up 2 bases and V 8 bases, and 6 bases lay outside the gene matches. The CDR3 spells CASARTSGAYNEQFF. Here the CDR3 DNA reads TGTGCCAGCGCCCGGACTAGCGGAGCCTACAATGAGCAGTTCTTC.

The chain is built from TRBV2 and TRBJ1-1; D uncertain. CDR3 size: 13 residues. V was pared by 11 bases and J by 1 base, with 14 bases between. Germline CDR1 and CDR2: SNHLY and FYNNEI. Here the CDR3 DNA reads TGTGCCTCCTCGAGCGAGGGGAACACTGAAGCTTTCTTT. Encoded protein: CASSSEGNTEAFF.

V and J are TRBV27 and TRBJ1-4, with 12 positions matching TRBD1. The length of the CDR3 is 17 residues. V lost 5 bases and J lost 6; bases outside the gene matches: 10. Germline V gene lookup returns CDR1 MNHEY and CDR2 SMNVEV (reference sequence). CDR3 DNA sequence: TGTGCCAGCAGTCCCCTGGGACAGGGGGCGGATGATGAAAAACTGTTTTTT. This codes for CASSPLGQGADDEKLFF. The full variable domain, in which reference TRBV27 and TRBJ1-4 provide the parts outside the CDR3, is EAQVTQNPRYLITVTGKKLTVTCSQNMNHEYMSWYRQDPGLGLRQIYYSMNVEVTDKGDVPEGYKVSRKEKRNFPLILESPSPNQTSLYFCASSPLGQGADDEKLFFGSGTQLSVL.

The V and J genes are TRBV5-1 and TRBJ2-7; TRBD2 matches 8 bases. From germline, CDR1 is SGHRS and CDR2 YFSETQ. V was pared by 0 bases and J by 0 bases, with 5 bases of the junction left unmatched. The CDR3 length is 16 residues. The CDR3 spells CASSLGASGYSYEQYF. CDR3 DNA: TGCGCCAGCAGCTTGGGAGCTAGCGGGTACTCCTACGAGCAGTACTTC. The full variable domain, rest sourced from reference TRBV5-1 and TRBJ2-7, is KAGVTQTPRYLIKTRGQQVTLSCSPISGHRSVSWYQQTPGQGLQFLFEYFSETQRNKGNFPGRFSGRQFSNSRSEMNVSTLELGDSALYLCASSLGASGYSYEQYFGPGTRLTVT.

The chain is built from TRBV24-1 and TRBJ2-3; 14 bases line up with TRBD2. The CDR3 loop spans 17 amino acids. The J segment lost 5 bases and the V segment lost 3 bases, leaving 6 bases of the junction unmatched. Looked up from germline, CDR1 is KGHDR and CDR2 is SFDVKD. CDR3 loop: CATSDPGLAGDVDTQYF. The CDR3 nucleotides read TGTGCCACCAGTGATCCGGGACTAGCGGGAGATGTAGATACGCAGTATTTT.

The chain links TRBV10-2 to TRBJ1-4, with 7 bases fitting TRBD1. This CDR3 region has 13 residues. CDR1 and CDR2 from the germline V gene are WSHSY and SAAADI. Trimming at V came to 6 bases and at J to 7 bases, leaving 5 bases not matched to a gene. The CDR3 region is CASSGQEGEKLFF. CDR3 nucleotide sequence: TGCGCCAGCAGCGGACAGGAGGGTGAAAAACTGTTTTTT.

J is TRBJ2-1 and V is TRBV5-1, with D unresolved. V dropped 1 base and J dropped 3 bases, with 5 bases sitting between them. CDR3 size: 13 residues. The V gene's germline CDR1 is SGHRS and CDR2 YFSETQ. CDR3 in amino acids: CASSLTVYNEQFF. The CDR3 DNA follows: TGCGCCAGCAGCTTGACAGTCTACAATGAGCAGTTCTTC. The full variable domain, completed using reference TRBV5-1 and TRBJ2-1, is KAGVTQTPRYLIKTRGQQVTLSCSPISGHRSVSWYQQTPGQGLQFLFEYFSETQRNKGNFPGRFSGRQFSNSRSEMNVSTLELGDSALYLCASSLTVYNEQFFGPGTRLTVL.

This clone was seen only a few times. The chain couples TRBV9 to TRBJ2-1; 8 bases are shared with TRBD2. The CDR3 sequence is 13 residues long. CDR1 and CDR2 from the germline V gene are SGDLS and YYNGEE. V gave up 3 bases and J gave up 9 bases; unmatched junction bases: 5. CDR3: CASSAGSGGEQFF. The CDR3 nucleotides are TGTGCCAGCAGCGCTGGCAGCGGGGGTGAGCAGTTCTTC.

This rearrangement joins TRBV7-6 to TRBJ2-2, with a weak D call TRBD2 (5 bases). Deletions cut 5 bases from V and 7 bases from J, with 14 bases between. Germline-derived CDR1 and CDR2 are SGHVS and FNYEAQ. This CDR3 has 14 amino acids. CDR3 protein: CASSQAAAVGELFF. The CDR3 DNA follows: TGTGCCAGCAGCCAAGCAGCGGCCGTCGGGGAGCTGTTTTTT.

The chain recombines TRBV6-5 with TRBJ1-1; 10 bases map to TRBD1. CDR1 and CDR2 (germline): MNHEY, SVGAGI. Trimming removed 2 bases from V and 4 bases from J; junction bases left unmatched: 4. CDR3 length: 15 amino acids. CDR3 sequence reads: CASSYRGTGATEAFF. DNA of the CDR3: TGTGCCAGCAGTTACCGGGGGACAGGGGCCACTGAAGCTTTCTTT.

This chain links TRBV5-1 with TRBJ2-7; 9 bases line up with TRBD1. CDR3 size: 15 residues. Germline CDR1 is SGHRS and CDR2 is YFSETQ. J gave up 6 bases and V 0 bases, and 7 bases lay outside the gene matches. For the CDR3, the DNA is TGCGCCAGCAGCTTGGGAAGGACAGGGGCCCGCGAGCAGTACTTC. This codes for CASSLGRTGAREQYF.

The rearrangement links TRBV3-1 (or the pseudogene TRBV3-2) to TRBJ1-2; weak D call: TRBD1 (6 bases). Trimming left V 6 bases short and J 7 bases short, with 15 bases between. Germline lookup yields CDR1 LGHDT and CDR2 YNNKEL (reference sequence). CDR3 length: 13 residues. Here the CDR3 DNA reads TGTGCCAGCAGGAATACAGGGTATTCTGGCTACACCTTC. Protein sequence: CASRNTGYSGYTF.

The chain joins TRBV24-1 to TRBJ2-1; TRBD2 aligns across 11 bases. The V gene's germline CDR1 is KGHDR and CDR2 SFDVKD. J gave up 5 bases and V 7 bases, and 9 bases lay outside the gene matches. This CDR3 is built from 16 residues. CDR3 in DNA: TGTGCCACCAGCCTTACTAGCGGGAGCTTGAACAATGAGCAGTTCTTC. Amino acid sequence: CATSLTSGSLNNEQFF.

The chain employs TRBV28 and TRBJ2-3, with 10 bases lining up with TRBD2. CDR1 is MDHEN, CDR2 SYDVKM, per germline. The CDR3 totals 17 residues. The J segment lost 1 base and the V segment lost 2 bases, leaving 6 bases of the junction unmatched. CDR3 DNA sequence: TGTGCCAGCAGTTTAAGGACTAGCGGCAAACGCACAGATACGCAGTATTTT. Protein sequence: CASSLRTSGKRTDTQYF.

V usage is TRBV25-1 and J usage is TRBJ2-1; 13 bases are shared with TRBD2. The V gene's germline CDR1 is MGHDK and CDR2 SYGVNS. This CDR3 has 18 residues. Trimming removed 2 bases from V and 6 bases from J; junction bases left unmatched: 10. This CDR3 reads CASSELGSGTSGVNEQFF. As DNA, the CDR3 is TGTGCCAGCAGTGAACTAGGATCCGGGACTAGCGGGGTCAATGAGCAGTTCTTC.

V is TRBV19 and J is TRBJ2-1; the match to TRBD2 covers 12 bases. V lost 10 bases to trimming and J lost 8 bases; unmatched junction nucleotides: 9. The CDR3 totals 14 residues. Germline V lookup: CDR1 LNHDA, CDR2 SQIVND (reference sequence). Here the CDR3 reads CATQATSGGHEQFF. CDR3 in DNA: TGTGCCACCCAAGCGACTAGCGGGGGACATGAGCAGTTCTTC.

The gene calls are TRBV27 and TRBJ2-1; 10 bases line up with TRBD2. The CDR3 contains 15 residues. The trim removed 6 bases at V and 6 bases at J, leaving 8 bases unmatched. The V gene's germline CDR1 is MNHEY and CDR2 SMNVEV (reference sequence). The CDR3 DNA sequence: TGTGCCAGCAGAAATATGGGACTAGCGTCCAATGAGCAGTTCTTC. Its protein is CASRNMGLASNEQFF.